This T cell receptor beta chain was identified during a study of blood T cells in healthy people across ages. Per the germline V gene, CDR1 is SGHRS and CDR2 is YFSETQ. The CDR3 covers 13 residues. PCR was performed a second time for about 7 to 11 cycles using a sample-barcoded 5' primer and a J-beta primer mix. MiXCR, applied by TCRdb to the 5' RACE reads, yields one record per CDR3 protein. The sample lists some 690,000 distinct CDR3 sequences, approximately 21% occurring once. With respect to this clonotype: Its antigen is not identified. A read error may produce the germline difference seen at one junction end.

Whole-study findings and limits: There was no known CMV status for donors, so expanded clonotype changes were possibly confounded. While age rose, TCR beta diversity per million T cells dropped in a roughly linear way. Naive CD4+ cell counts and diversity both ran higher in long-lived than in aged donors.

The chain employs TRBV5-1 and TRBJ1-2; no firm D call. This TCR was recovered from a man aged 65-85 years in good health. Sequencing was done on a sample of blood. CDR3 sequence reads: CASSFSPDYSYTF. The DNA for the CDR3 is TGCGCCAGCAGCTTCTCTCCGGACTATAGCTACACCTTC.